The T cell receptor beta chain under discussion was sequenced for a study of radiotherapy plus CTLA-4 blockade in lung cancer. Measured with immunoSEQ multiplex PCR; TCRdb has only the in-frame clones, and not every one. The sample shows under 95,000 clones, around 79% of them seen only once. Unmatched junction bases numbered 7, after V lost 1 base and J lost 8 bases. The CDR3 contains 16 residues. Looked up from germline, CDR1 is LGHNA and CDR2 is YNFKEQ. This chain joins TRBV4-2 and TRBJ1-4, with 10 bases aligning to TRBD1. The TCR was taken from a human donor with non-small cell lung cancer whose response to radiotherapy plus ipilimumab could not be evaluated. Some clones in this sample may be carry-over from other donors' samples. The source was peripheral blood, collected from a patient treated with radiotherapy plus ipilimumab. CDR3 in amino acids: CASSQVGTGAWEKLFF. The CDR3 coding sequence is TGTGCCAGCAGCCAAGTCGGGACAGGGGCCTGGGAAAAACTGTTTTTT.